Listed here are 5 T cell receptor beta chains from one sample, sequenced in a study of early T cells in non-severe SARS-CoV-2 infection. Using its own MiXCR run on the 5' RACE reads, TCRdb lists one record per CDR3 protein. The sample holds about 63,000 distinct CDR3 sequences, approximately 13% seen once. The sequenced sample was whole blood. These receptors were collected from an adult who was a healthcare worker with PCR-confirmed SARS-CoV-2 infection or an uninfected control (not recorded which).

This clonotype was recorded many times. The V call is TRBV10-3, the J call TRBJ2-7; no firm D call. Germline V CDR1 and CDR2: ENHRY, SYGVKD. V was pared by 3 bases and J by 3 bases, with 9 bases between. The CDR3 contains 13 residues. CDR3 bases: TGTGCCATCAGTGAAGGCAGCTACTACGAGCAGTACTTC. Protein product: CAISEGSYYEQYF.

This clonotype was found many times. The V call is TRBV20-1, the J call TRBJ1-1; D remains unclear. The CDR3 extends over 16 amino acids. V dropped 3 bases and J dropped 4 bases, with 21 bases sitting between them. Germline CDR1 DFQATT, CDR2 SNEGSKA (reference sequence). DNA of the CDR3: TGCAGTGCTAGTGACCCAACACAGTACATGAGCACTGAAGCTTTCTTT. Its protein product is CSASDPTQYMSTEAFF.

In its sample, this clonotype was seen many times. Written as DNA, the CDR3 is TGTGCCAGCCAACCTGGGGGAAATCAGCCCCAGCATTTT. This encodes CASQPGGNQPQHF. This chain uses TRBV7-9 with TRBJ1-5, with a tentative D call TRBD1 (5 bases). Deletions cut 8 bases from V and 4 bases from J, with 12 bases between. CDR3 length: 13 residues. Germline V CDR1 and CDR2: SEHNR, FQNEAQ (reference sequence).

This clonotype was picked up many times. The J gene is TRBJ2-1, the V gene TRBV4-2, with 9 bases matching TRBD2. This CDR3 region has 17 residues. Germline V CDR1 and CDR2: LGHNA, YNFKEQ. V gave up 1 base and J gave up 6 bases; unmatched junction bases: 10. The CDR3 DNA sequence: TGTGCCAGCAGCCAAGTTACGCGGGGGGGCCGCGGCAATGAGCAGTTCTTC. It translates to CASSQVTRGGRGNEQFF.

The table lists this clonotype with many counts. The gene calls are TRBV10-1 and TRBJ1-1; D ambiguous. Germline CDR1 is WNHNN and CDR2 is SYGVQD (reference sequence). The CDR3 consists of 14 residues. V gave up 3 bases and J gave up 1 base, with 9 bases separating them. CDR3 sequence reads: CASSEGSANTEAFF. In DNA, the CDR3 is TGCGCCAGCAGTGAAGGCAGTGCGAACACTGAAGCTTTCTTT.